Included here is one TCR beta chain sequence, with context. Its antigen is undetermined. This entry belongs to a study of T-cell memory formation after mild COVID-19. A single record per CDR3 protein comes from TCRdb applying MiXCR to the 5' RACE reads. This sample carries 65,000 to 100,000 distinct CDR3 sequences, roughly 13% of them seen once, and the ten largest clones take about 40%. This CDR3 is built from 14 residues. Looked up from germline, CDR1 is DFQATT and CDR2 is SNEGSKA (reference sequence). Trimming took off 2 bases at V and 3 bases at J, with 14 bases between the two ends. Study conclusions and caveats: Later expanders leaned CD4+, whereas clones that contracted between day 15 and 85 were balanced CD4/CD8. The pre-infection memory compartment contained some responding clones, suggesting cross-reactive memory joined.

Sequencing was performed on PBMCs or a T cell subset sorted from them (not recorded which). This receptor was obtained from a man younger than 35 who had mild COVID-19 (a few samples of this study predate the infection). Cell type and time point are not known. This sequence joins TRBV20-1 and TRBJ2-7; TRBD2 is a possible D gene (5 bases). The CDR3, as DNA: TGCAGTGCTAGAAAGAGAGGGAACTACTACGAGCAGTACTTC. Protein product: CSARKRGNYYEQYF.